One and the same sample provided the 27 T cell receptor beta chains below, sequenced in a study of T cells in Graves' hyperthyroidism and ophthalmopathy. The TCR beta CDR3 regions underwent amplification using RNA transcripts as the source. Using the HTBI primer set, a first-round RT-PCR was run on the TCR CDR3. In TCRdb, the multiplex PCR reads were re-called with MiXCR into one record per CDR3 protein. The table has some 580,000 distinct CDR3 sequences, 15% to 20% seen once. Sequencing used blood. The receptor source for this set is a woman aged 40-49 years with Graves' ophthalmopathy.

The chain couples TRBV20-1 to TRBJ2-1; TRBD2 is a possible D gene (6 bases). The CDR3 sequence is 16 residues long. The V and J ends lost 3 bases and 0 bases respectively, with 15 bases between them. Looked up from germline, CDR1 is DFQATT and CDR2 is SNEGSKA (reference sequence). DNA of the CDR3: TGCAGTGCTAGGGGGAGGTCGGGAAGCTCCTACAATGAGCAGTTCTTC. Its protein is CSARGRSGSSYNEQFF.

This clonotype was observed a handful of times. The chain recombines TRBV3-1 with TRBJ2-2; D is perhaps TRBD1 (5 bases). Germline values: CDR1 LGHDT, CDR2 YNNKEL (reference sequence). V was pared by 1 base and J by 6 bases, with 9 bases between. The CDR3 extends over 14 amino acids. This CDR3 is CASSQGGASGELFF. CDR3 nucleotide sequence: TGTGCCAGCAGCCAAGGGGGCGCCTCCGGGGAGCTGTTTTTT. Drawing the rest from reference TRBV3-1 and TRBJ2-2, the complete variable domain is DTAVSQTPKYLVTQMGNDKSIKCEQNLGHDTMYWYKQDSKKFLKIMFSYNNKELIINETVPNRFSPKSPDKAHLNLHINSLELGDSAVYFCASSQGGASGELFFGEGSRLTVL.

This clonotype has only a few counts. The chain couples TRBV7-8 to TRBJ2-6; D not resolved. CDR1 SGHVS and CDR2 FQNEAQ come from the germline V gene. Trimming removed 1 base at V and 4 bases at J, with 8 bases between. This CDR3 spans 15 amino acids. The CDR3 sequence: CASSLGVGGANVLTF. The DNA for the CDR3 is TGTGCCAGCAGCTTAGGGGTGGGGGGGGCCAACGTCCTGACTTTC.

This chain uses TRBV28 with TRBJ2-6, with no clear D. Trimming left V 3 bases short and J 0 bases short, with 12 bases between. The CDR3 has 17 amino acids. In germline, CDR1 is MDHEN, CDR2 SYDVKM. Here the CDR3 DNA reads TGTGCCAGCAGTTTGCAAAAGCTGAGCTCTGGGGCCAACGTCCTGACTTTC. Translating gives CASSLQKLSSGANVLTF.

Ten or more counts support this clonotype. The chain employs TRBV2 and TRBJ2-7; the match to TRBD1 covers 9 bases. The CDR3 sequence is 14 residues long. The J segment lost 0 bases and the V segment lost 6 bases, leaving 3 bases of the junction unmatched. Germline V gene lookup returns CDR1 SNHLY and CDR2 FYNNEI. The CDR3 reads CASRTGGNSYEQYF. The DNA for the CDR3 is TGTGCCAGCAGGACAGGGGGAAACTCCTACGAGCAGTACTTC.

V gene TRBV28 combines with J gene TRBJ1-4, with TRBD1 matching over 8 bases. The germline CDR1 and CDR2 sequences are MDHEN and SYDVKM. The CDR3 has 15 amino acids. With 7 bases clipped from V and 6 bases from J, the junction kept 10 bases outside the gene matches. The CDR3 protein is CASTSGGAKYEKLFF. As DNA, the CDR3 is TGTGCCAGCACTTCAGGGGGCGCGAAGTATGAAAAACTGTTTTTT.

This clonotype was recorded many times. The chain couples TRBV30 to TRBJ2-5; TRBD1 matches at 8 bases. The CDR3 length is 14 residues. CDR1 and CDR2 from the germline V gene are GTSNPN and SVGIG (reference sequence). Trimming took 7 bases from V and 1 from J; bases not matched to a gene: 8. The CDR3 reads CASLGQETQETQYF. The CDR3 region has the DNA TGTGCCTCCCTGGGACAGGAGACCCAAGAGACCCAGTACTTC.

This clonotype was found many times. This chain connects TRBV11-2 to TRBJ1-6; the D is unclear. The CDR3 has 15 amino acids. The germline V and J ends were trimmed by 1 base and 9 bases, with 13 bases remaining between them. The germline V gene encodes CDR1 SGHAT and CDR2 FQNNGV. The CDR3 DNA follows: TGTGCCAGCAGCTTAGTGCGAGGCTTGGGTTCACCCCTCCACTTT. Protein sequence: CASSLVRGLGSPLHF.

In this sample, this clonotype turned up many times. The chain uses TRBV18 and TRBJ2-7, with D possibly being TRBD1 (6 bases). The V gene's germline CDR1 is KGHSH and CDR2 LQKENI. The CDR3 contains 12 residues. V was clipped by 3 bases and J by 7 bases, with 10 bases between them. CDR3 residues: CASSPPGTEQYF. Written as DNA, the CDR3 is TGTGCCAGCTCACCCCCCGGGACAGAGCAGTACTTC.

In this sample, this clonotype turned up many times. V is TRBV4-1 and J is TRBJ2-5; D is possibly TRBD1 (5 bases). Trimming stripped 0 bases from V and 5 bases from J, with 16 bases between. Looked up from germline, CDR1 is MGHRA and CDR2 is YSYEKL. The CDR3 extends over 16 amino acids. The CDR3 spells CASSQDLTGPRETQYF. Here the CDR3 DNA reads TGCGCCAGCAGCCAAGATCTAACAGGACCAAGGGAGACCCAGTACTTC.

The J gene is TRBJ2-7, the V gene TRBV20-1, with 11 positions matching TRBD2. J gave up 5 bases and V 6 bases, and 12 bases lay outside the gene matches. The CDR3 runs 15 residues. Germline CDR1 and CDR2: DFQATT and SNEGSKA (reference sequence). The CDR3 spells CSAHIAGGFRHEQYF. The CDR3, as DNA: TGCAGTGCCCATATAGCGGGAGGGTTTCGGCACGAGCAGTACTTC.

This clonotype was seen many times. This chain links TRBV11-2 with TRBJ2-7; D may be TRBD2 (5 bases). This CDR3 contains 15 residues. Germline V gene sequence: CDR1 SGHAT, CDR2 FQNNGV. The V end was cut by 4 bases, the J end by 4 bases, with 17 bases between. The CDR3 region is CASSSPERADYEQYF. In DNA form, the CDR3 reads TGTGCCAGCAGCTCCCCAGAGAGGGCCGATTACGAGCAGTACTTC.

This clonotype was detected many times. The chain joins TRBV7-2 to TRBJ2-5; tentatively, D is TRBD2 (5 bases). Germline V gene data show CDR1 as SGHTA and CDR2 as FQGNSA. This CDR3 contains 13 residues. With 5 bases removed from V and 5 bases from J, the gap between germline ends came to 12 bases. The CDR3 bases are TGTGCCAGCAGCCGGGAAAGCGCGGAGACCCAGTACTTC. It specifies CASSRESAETQYF.

This clonotype was observed at least ten times. This sequence joins TRBV10-3 and TRBJ2-3; 10 bases are a match to TRBD2. In germline, CDR1 is ENHRY, CDR2 SYGVKD. V gave up 3 bases and J gave up 6 bases; unmatched junction bases: 0. The CDR3 covers 13 residues. CDR3 DNA: TGTGCCATCAGTGAACTAGCGGGGGATACGCAGTATTTT. It codes for CAISELAGDTQYF.

V usage is TRBV5-5 and J usage is TRBJ2-5; TRBD2 agrees at 9 bases. Germline lookup yields CDR1 SGHKS and CDR2 YYEKEE (reference sequence). CDR3 size: 17 residues. V shed 3 bases, J shed 1 base, and the junction held 10 bases outside the gene matches. CDR3 bases: TGTGCCAGCAGCTCCCCGGGACTAGCCACGTCCCAAGAGACCCAGTACTTC. Protein product: CASSSPGLATSQETQYF.

This clonotype was recorded at least ten times. The V call is TRBV28, the J call TRBJ2-5; 8 bases match TRBD2. Looked up from germline, CDR1 is MDHEN and CDR2 is SYDVKM. CDR3 length: 15 residues. V lost 2 bases to trimming and J lost 2 bases; unmatched junction nucleotides: 4. CDR3 in amino acids: CASSLLAGLQETQYF. The CDR3 DNA is TGTGCCAGCAGTTTACTAGCGGGTCTACAAGAGACCCAGTACTTC.

The chain uses TRBV27 and TRBJ1-1; D is uncertain. Germline CDR1 is MNHEY and CDR2 is SMNVEV (reference sequence). This CDR3 spans 15 amino acids. V shed 2 bases and J shed 1 base, with 11 bases lying between them. Here the CDR3 reads CASSLEGAPNTEAFF. In DNA, the CDR3 is TGTGCCAGCAGTTTAGAAGGCGCACCGAACACTGAAGCTTTCTTT.

Concerning this clonotype itself: Being one base from a much bigger clone, this may be a read error. DNA for the CDR3: TGTGCCAGCAGCCACAGAGCCCAAGAGACCCAGTACTTC. It yields the protein CASSHRAQETQYF. The rearrangement uses TRBV7-8 and TRBJ2-5; D is unclear. Deletions cut 5 bases from V and 1 base from J, with 8 bases between. Per the germline V gene, CDR1 is SGHVS and CDR2 is FQNEAQ. This CDR3 spans 13 amino acids.

As for this clonotype: A read error may account for a junction end that differs from germline. The chain couples TRBV3-1 to TRBJ2-1, with D hard to call. The V gene's germline CDR1 is LGHDT and CDR2 YNNKEL (reference sequence). The CDR3 spans 18 residues. CDR3 region: CASSQEWAAVVSYNGQFF. The CDR3 DNA is TGTGCCAGCAGCCAAGAGTGGGCCGCAGTAGTGTCCTACAATGGGCAGTTCTTC.

This clonotype appeared a few times. The rearrangement uses TRBV27 and TRBJ2-2, with D maybe TRBD2 (6 bases). This CDR3 comprises 15 residues. Per germline, CDR1 MNHEY and CDR2 SMNVEV (reference sequence). The V and J ends lost 5 bases and 4 bases respectively, with 14 bases between them. CDR3 nucleotide sequence: TGTGCCAGCAGTGCCTTGGCGGGAACCACCGGGGAGCTGTTTTTT. As protein: CASSALAGTTGELFF.

This clonotype was recorded many times. The J gene is TRBJ2-7, the V gene TRBV28; 11 bases are a match to TRBD1. V gave up 6 bases and J gave up 5 bases; unmatched junction bases: 6. The CDR3 loop spans 14 amino acids. Germline loops: CDR1 MDHEN, CDR2 SYDVKM. CDR3 nucleotides: TGTGCCAGCAGCCCGGGACAGGGGGGGGACGAGCAGTACTTC. Translation: CASSPGQGGDEQYF.

This clonotype was observed many times. The chain uses TRBV18 and TRBJ2-5, with TRBD1 identical over 7 bases. Germline V gene data show CDR1 as KGHSH and CDR2 as LQKENI. The CDR3 runs 16 residues. The ends lost 6 bases at V and 2 bases at J; junction bases unmatched: 12. CDR3 region: CASSPKRGQGQETQYF. The CDR3 DNA follows: TGTGCCAGCTCCCCCAAAAGGGGGCAGGGGCAAGAGACCCAGTACTTC.

V is TRBV9 and J is TRBJ2-2, with 8 bases aligning to TRBD2. Germline V gives CDR1 SGDLS, CDR2 YYNGEE. This CDR3 comprises 15 residues. Unmatched junction bases numbered 6, after V lost 1 base and J lost 7 bases. CDR3 loop: CASSVRREDSGELFF. In DNA form, the CDR3 reads TGTGCCAGCAGCGTACGGCGGGAGGACAGCGGGGAGCTGTTTTTT. Drawing the rest from reference TRBV9 and TRBJ2-2, the complete variable domain is DSGVTQTPKHLITATGQRVTLRCSPRSGDLSVYWYQQSLDQGLQFLIQYYNGEERAKGNILERFSAQQFPDLHSELNLSSLELGDSALYFCASSVRREDSGELFFGEGSRLTVL.

This clonotype appeared many times. The V gene is TRBV18, the J gene TRBJ2-1; D gene uncertain. This CDR3 spans 12 amino acids. Per germline, CDR1 KGHSH and CDR2 LQKENI. V was shortened by 2 bases and J by 9 bases, with 8 bases between the two germline ends. The chain's CDR3 is CASSPGIFEQFF. The DNA of the CDR3 is TGTGCCAGCTCACCAGGGATTTTTGAGCAGTTCTTC. Supplemented by reference TRBV18 and TRBJ2-1, the full variable domain reads NAGVMQNPRHLVRRRGQEARLRCSPMKGHSHVYWYRQLPEEGLKFMVYLQKENIIDESGMPKERFSAEFPKEGPSILRIQQVVRGDSAAYFCASSPGIFEQFFGPGTRLTVL.

In this sample, this clonotype turned up a few times. One end of the junction varies from germline; a read error may be responsible. V and J are TRBV5-1 and TRBJ2-2, with 11 bases that match TRBD2. The CDR3 covers 16 residues. From germline, CDR1 is SGHRS and CDR2 YFSETQ. In nucleotides, the CDR3 is TGCGCCAGCAGCTTGGACGGGACTAGCGGAGACGGGGAGCTGCTTTTT. This gives the protein CASSLDGTSGDGELLF.

The V call is TRBV24-1, the J call TRBJ2-1, with a weak D call TRBD1 (6 bases). The ends were cut back, 3 bases at V and 8 bases at J, with 16 bases in the middle. This CDR3 comprises 15 residues. Germline V lookup: CDR1 KGHDR, CDR2 SFDVKD. The CDR3 protein is CATSDKTGLWDEQFF. DNA for the CDR3: TGTGCCACCAGTGATAAAACAGGGCTCTGGGATGAGCAGTTCTTC.

V usage is TRBV10-1 and J usage is TRBJ2-1, with 11 positions matching TRBD2. The CDR3 loop spans 15 amino acids. V lost 3 bases and J lost 9; bases outside the gene matches: 7. The germline V gene encodes CDR1 WNHNN and CDR2 SYGVQD (reference sequence). The CDR3: CASSESLAGGSEQFF. CDR3 bases: TGCGCCAGCAGTGAAAGCCTAGCGGGAGGCAGTGAGCAGTTCTTC.